What follows are 25 T cell receptor beta chains derived from one specimen sequenced in a study of T cell changes during pregnancy in multiple sclerosis. Some clones are missing from TCRdb's copy, which holds only in-frame ones; the method was immunoSEQ multiplex PCR. The table has 40,000 to 60,000 clones, 80% to 95% seen once. The sample in question was CD4+ T cells from peripheral blood mononuclear cells, obtained in the third trimester of pregnancy. Receptor source: a female donor with multiple sclerosis, enrolled in a pregnancy study.

The chain links TRBV18 to TRBJ2-5; 8 bases are a match to TRBD1. V lost 5 bases and J lost 2; bases outside the gene matches: 4. This CDR3 has 14 amino acids. Germline assignment: CDR1 KGHSH and CDR2 LQKENI. CDR3 sequence: CASSSDRGQETQYF. The CDR3 region has the DNA TGTGCCAGCTCATCTGACAGGGGTCAAGAGACCCAGTACTTC.

The V call is TRBV18, the J call TRBJ1-5, with 7 positions matching TRBD1. V shed 3 bases and J 4 bases; nucleotides not matched to a gene: 6. In germline, CDR1 is KGHSH, CDR2 LQKENI. The CDR3 runs to 15 residues. Written as DNA, the CDR3 is TGTGCCAGCTCACCGACAGGGACGAGTAATCAGCCCCAGCATTTT. Translation: CASSPTGTSNQPQHF.

The chain combines TRBV20-1 with TRBJ2-1; no clear D. The CDR3 runs to 10 residues. V was shortened by 1 base and J by 14 bases, with 9 bases between the two germline ends. CDR1 is DFQATT and CDR2 is SNEGSKA in the germline V gene (reference sequence). The DNA for the CDR3 is TGCAGTGCTAGAGCCAGTTTGGAGTTCTTC. Protein: CSARASLEFF.

The V and J genes are TRBV6-5 and TRBJ2-2, with D tentatively TRBD2 (7 bases). V shed 6 bases and J shed 3 bases, with 11 bases lying between them. Germline V CDR1 and CDR2: MNHEY, SVGAGI. The CDR3 length is 14 residues. CDR3 sequence (DNA): TGTGCCAGCAGGGGGGAGGGGGACACCGGGGAGCTGTTTTTT. Protein product: CASRGEGDTGELFF.

This clone was detected only a few times. The chain links TRBV7-9 to TRBJ2-7; 7 bases fit TRBD1. V was pared by 0 bases and J by 12 bases, with 11 bases of the junction left unmatched. Germline V gene data show CDR1 as SEHNR and CDR2 as FQNEAQ (reference sequence). The CDR3 extends over 14 amino acids. CDR3 in amino acids: CASSLASTDRPPYF. The CDR3 DNA is TGTGCCAGCAGCTTAGCATCCACGGACAGGCCTCCGTACTTC.

V gene TRBV5-4 combines with J gene TRBJ2-2; 9 nucleotides match TRBD1. Losses at the gene ends were 4 bases for V and 4 bases for J; bases not matched to a gene: 17. The CDR3 covers 19 residues. CDR1 SGHNT and CDR2 YYREEE come from the germline V gene (reference sequence). CDR3 nucleotide sequence: TGTGCCAGCAGCCGACCCCCTACTCCTGGGACAGGGAGCACCGGGGAGCTGTTTTTT. This translates into CASSRPPTPGTGSTGELFF.

CDR3 loop: CASSQGAAYNEQFF. CDR3 in DNA: TGTGCCAGCAGCCAGGGAGCGGCCTACAATGAGCAGTTCTTC. V usage is TRBV14 and J usage is TRBJ2-1, with D possibly being TRBD2 (5 bases). Germline V gene data show CDR1 as SGHDN and CDR2 as FVKESK. V was pared by 3 bases and J by 2 bases, with 8 bases between. This CDR3 has 14 residues.

This clone was picked up one time. This CDR3 reads CASSGGSGRGANVLTF. The DNA of the CDR3 is TGCGCCAGCTCCGGGGGATCAGGGAGAGGGGCCAACGTCCTGACTTTC. The chain combines TRBV5-1 with TRBJ2-6; possibly TRBD2 for D (6 bases). CDR1 is SGHRS and CDR2 is YFSETQ in the germline V gene. The CDR3 is 16 amino acids. V shed 7 bases and J shed 4 bases, with 18 bases lying between them.

V is TRBV9 and J is TRBJ2-3; D possibly corresponds to TRBD1 (5 bases). CDR1 is SGDLS, CDR2 YYNGEE, per germline. Trimming left V 3 bases short and J 4 bases short, with 15 bases between. This CDR3 is 15 amino acids long. The CDR3 nucleotides read TGTGCCAGCAGCGCCCTAGGGGCGTTTTCAGATACGCAGTATTTT. It is translated as CASSALGAFSDTQYF.

The chain has TRBV29-1 and TRBJ2-5; TRBD1 matches at 8 bases. V lost 6 bases, J lost 2 bases, and 2 bases stayed unmatched. The CDR3 consists of 12 residues. Germline V CDR1 and CDR2: SQVTM, ANQGSEA. This CDR3 is CSVNRGQETQYF. The CDR3 region has the DNA TGCAGCGTGAACAGGGGGCAAGAGACCCAGTACTTC.

The J gene is TRBJ2-1, the V gene TRBV9; TRBD1 might be the D (8 bases). The CDR3 has 17 amino acids. Deletions cut 4 bases from V and 8 bases from J, with 25 bases between. Looked up from germline, CDR1 is SGDLS and CDR2 is YYNGEE. CDR3 sequence reads: CASSPRQGTGGGHEQFF. CDR3 coding DNA: TGTGCCAGCAGCCCACGACAAGGTACAGGGGGAGGGCATGAGCAGTTCTTC.

This chain links TRBV7-3 with TRBJ1-5, with TRBD1 matching over 12 bases. V was clipped by 5 bases and J by 6 bases; unmatched bases: 8. Germline CDR1 reads SGHTA; CDR2 reads FQGTGA. The CDR3 is 16 residues long. The CDR3 here is CASSPGTGGRCQPQHF. CDR3 sequence (DNA): TGTGCCAGCAGCCCCGGGACAGGGGGCAGGTGTCAGCCCCAGCATTTT. Complete variable domain (other parts from reference TRBV7-3 and TRBJ1-5): GAGVSQTPSNKVTEKGKYVELRCDPISGHTALYWYRQSLGQGPEFLIYFQGTGAADDSGLPNDRFFAVRPEGSVSTLKIQRTERGDSAVYLCASSPGTGGRCQPQHFGDGTRLSIL.

The rearrangement joins TRBV30 to TRBJ1-2; TRBD1 aligns across 9 bases. The germline V gene has CDR1 GTSNPN and CDR2 SVGIG (reference sequence). The CDR3 length is 13 residues. J gave up 3 bases and V 5 bases, and 4 bases lay outside the gene matches. CDR3 DNA sequence: TGTGCCTGGCACAGGGGGCAGGACTATGGCTACACCTTC. This gives the protein CAWHRGQDYGYTF.

This chain uses TRBV29-1 with TRBJ2-3; D is possibly TRBD2 (6 bases). The CDR3 runs 16 residues. Germline CDR1 SQVTM, CDR2 ANQGSEA. V was clipped by 1 base and J by 6 bases, with 20 bases between them. The CDR3 DNA sequence: TGCAGCGTTGAAGGAAGGGAGTCAGGGAGGAGGGATACGCAGTATTTT. Its translation: CSVEGRESGRRDTQYF.

The V gene is TRBV5-8, the J gene TRBJ1-5, with TRBD1 matching over 7 bases. Germline V gives CDR1 SGHTS, CDR2 YDEGEE. The CDR3 is made up of 16 amino acids. After removal of 0 bases from V and 2 bases from J, the junction contained 5 bases not matched to a gene. CDR3 loop: CASSLEAGGRNQPQHF. DNA for the CDR3: TGTGCCAGCAGCTTGGAGGCAGGGGGTCGCAATCAGCCCCAGCATTTT.

The chain is built from TRBV11-3 and TRBJ2-1; 9 nucleotides agree with TRBD2. Losses at the gene ends were 1 base for V and 2 bases for J; bases not matched to a gene: 3. This CDR3 comprises 16 residues. Germline CDR1 SGHNT, CDR2 YENEEA. The CDR3 region has the DNA TGTGCCAGCAGCTTAGGGGCGGGAGGGCCCTACAATGAGCAGTTCTTC. This translates into CASSLGAGGPYNEQFF.

The chain is built from TRBV28 and TRBJ1-2; possible D gene TRBD1, 5 bases. This CDR3 has 12 amino acids. Germline values: CDR1 MDHEN, CDR2 SYDVKM. Trimming left V 3 bases short and J 5 bases short, with 7 bases between. CDR3 protein: CASSLPGYGYTF. CDR3 DNA sequence: TGTGCCAGCAGTTTGCCAGGGTATGGCTACACCTTC.

The V and J genes are TRBV18 and TRBJ2-1; 10 bases map to TRBD2. CDR3 length: 16 residues. CDR1 KGHSH and CDR2 LQKENI come from the germline V gene. The ends lost 2 bases at V and 5 bases at J; junction bases unmatched: 6. In nucleotides, the CDR3 is TGTGCCAGCTCACCAAGATCTAGCGGGAGAGACAATGAGCAGTTCTTC. It encodes CASSPRSSGRDNEQFF.

DNA for the CDR3: TGTGCCAGCAGTCCGGGTTGGGTTTACACCGGGGAGCTGTTTTTT. Its protein is CASSPGWVYTGELFF. The chain is built from TRBV9 and TRBJ2-2; D unresolved. Germline V CDR1 and CDR2: SGDLS, YYNGEE. V lost 5 bases and J lost 3, with 14 bases in between. This CDR3 region has 15 residues.

The chain combines TRBV18 with TRBJ1-5; D not certain. Germline CDR1 reads KGHSH; CDR2 reads LQKENI. This CDR3 is 13 amino acids long. The germline V and J ends were trimmed by 4 bases and 0 bases, with 4 bases remaining between them. The CDR3 nucleotides read TGTGCCAGCTCACTCAATAGCAATCAGCCCCAGCATTTT. This encodes CASSLNSNQPQHF. The variable domain in full, with the rest retrieved from reference TRBV18 and TRBJ1-5, is NAGVMQNPRHLVRRRGQEARLRCSPMKGHSHVYWYRQLPEEGLKFMVYLQKENIIDESGMPKERFSAEFPKEGPSILRIQQVVRGDSAAYFCASSLNSNQPQHFGDGTRLSIL.

The chain uses TRBV7-2 and TRBJ2-2; tentative D call: TRBD2 (5 bases). Trimming left V 1 base short and J 0 bases short, with 6 bases between. CDR3 length: 15 residues. Germline V gene lookup returns CDR1 SGHTA and CDR2 FQGNSA. CDR3 protein: CASSLGAANTGELFF. CDR3 sequence (DNA): TGTGCCAGCAGCTTAGGAGCGGCGAACACCGGGGAGCTGTTTTTT. The full variable domain, completed using reference TRBV7-2 and TRBJ2-2, is GAGVSQSPSNKVTEKGKDVELRCDPISGHTALYWYRQSLGQGLEFLIYFQGNSAPDKSGLPSDRFSAERTGGSVSTLTIQRTQQEDSAVYLCASSLGAANTGELFFGEGSRLTVL.

The chain has TRBV5-1 and TRBJ2-7; 12 bases fit TRBD2. Germline assignment: CDR1 SGHRS and CDR2 YFSETQ. V trimming: 5 bases; J trimming: 4 bases; junction bases outside the gene matches: 1. This CDR3 region has 13 residues. The CDR3 DNA is TGCGCCAGCAGTACTAGCGGGGGGTACGAGCAGTACTTC. This codes for CASSTSGGYEQYF.

This clone came up once. The chain employs TRBV5-4 and TRBJ2-5, with TRBD1 matching 7 bases. Germline V gives CDR1 SGHNT, CDR2 YYREEE (reference sequence). The junction had 4 bases not matched to a gene; V was cut back by 4 bases and J by 1 base. The CDR3 has 14 amino acids. CDR3 in DNA: TGTGCCAGCAGCACCGGACAGGCCCAAGAGACCCAGTACTTC. It encodes CASSTGQAQETQYF.

This clone occurred once. The rearrangement joins TRBV5-1 to TRBJ2-1; 8 nucleotides align to TRBD1. CDR1 and CDR2 (germline): SGHRS, YFSETQ. V gave up 0 bases and J gave up 6 bases; unmatched junction bases: 11. The CDR3 covers 17 residues. The CDR3 loop reads CASSLALGTGGSNEQFF. The CDR3 nucleotides are TGCGCCAGCAGCTTGGCCCTTGGGACAGGCGGATCCAATGAGCAGTTCTTC.

The V gene is TRBV10-3, the J gene TRBJ1-1; D is undetermined. CDR3 size: 13 residues. V was pared by 10 bases and J by 3 bases, with 15 bases between. Germline V lookup: CDR1 ENHRY, CDR2 SYGVKD. CDR3 loop: CASHGRLDTEAFF. As DNA, the CDR3 is TGTGCCAGCCATGGCAGGCTGGACACTGAAGCTTTCTTT.